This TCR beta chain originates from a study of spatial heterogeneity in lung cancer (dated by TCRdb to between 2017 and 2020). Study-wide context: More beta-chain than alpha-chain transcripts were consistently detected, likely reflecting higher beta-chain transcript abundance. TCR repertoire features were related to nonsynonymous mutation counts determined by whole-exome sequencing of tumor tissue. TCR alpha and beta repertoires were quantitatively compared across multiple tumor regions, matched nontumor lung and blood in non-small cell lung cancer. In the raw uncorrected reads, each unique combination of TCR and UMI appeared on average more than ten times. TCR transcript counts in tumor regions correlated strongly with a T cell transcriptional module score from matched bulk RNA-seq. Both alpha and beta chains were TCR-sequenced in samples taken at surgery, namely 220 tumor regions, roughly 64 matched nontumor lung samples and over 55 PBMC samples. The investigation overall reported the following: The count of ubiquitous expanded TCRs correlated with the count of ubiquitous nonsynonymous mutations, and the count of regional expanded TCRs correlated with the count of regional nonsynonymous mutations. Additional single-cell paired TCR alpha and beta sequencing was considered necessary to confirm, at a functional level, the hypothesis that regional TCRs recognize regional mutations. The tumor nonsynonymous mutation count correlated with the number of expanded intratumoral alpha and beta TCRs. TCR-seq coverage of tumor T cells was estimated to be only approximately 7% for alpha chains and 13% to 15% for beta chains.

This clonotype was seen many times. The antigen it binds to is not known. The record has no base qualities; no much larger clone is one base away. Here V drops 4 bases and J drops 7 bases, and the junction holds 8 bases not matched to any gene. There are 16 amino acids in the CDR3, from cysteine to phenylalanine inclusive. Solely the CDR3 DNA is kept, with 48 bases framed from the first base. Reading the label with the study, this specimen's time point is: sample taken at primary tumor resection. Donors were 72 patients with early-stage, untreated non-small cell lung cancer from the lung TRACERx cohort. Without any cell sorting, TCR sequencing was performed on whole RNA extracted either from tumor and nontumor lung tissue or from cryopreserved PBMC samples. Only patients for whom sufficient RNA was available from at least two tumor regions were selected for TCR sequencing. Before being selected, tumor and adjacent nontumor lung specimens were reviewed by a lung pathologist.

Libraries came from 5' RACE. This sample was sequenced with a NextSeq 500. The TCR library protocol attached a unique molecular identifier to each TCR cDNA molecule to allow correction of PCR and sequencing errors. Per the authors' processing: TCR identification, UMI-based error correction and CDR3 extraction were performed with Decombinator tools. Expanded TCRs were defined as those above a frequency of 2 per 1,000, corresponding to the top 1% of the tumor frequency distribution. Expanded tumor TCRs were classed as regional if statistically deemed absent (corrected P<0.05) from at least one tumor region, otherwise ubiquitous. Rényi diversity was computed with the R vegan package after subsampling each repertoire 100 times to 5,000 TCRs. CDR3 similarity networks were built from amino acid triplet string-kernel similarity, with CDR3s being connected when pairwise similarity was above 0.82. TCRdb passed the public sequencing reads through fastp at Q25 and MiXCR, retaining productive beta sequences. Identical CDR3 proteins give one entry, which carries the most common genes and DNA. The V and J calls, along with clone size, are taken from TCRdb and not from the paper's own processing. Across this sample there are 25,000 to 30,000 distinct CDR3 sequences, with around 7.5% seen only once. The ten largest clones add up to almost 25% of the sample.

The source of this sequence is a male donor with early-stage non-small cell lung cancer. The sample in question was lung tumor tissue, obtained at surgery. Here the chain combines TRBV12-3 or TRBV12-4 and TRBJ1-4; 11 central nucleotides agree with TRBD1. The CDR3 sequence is CASSSSRTGGREKLFF. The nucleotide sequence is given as TGTGCCAGCAGTTCCTCGAGGACAGGGGGCCGTGAAAAACTGTTTTTT.